This T cell receptor beta chain is drawn from a study of blood T cell repertoires in COVID-19. At the level of the study: T cells, B-cell-depleted T cells, or PBMCs supplied cDNA or gDNA.

Germline CDR1 reads SGHTA; CDR2 reads FQGTGA. V was clipped by 8 bases and J by 7 bases; unmatched bases: 7. The CDR3 runs 14 residues. TCRdb's table, derived via immunoSEQ multiplex PCR, lists solely in-frame clones and lacks some. The table lists roughly 350,000 clones, 85% of them singletons. The sequenced material came from peripheral blood. The chain combines TRBV7-3 with TRBJ2-3; 12 bases match TRBD2. The clonotype was recovered from a woman under 30 with acute or convalescent COVID-19. The CDR3 DNA reads TGTGCCAGCTCGGCTAGCGGGGGGGCAAATACGCAGTATTTT. The encoded protein is CASSASGGANTQYF.